This paragraph reports one TCR beta chain. Its antigen remains unidentified. The PCR contained 60 Vbeta and 13 Jbeta primers. Assay: immunoSEQ multiplex PCR; the TCRdb copy retains only in-frame clones and omits some. The data contain around 160,000 clones, about 75% of them singletons. The CDR3 length is 15 residues. Trimming stripped 2 bases from V and 5 bases from J, with 16 bases between. Germline CDR1 and CDR2: SGHRS and YFSETQ. The data derive from a study of cytomegalovirus exposure and HLA in healthy donors. Findings of the study overall: As a later analysis revealed, the rate of TCR association differed by HLA locus, with DRB1 most and HLA-C fewest. Prior analysis indicated that the majority of TCR beta V segments exhibited productivity approximately 90% or approximately 30% of the time. Among the CMV-associated chains, three were confirmed in vitro as specific for CMV antigens. TRBV6-2, TRBV6-3 and other indistinguishable V segments were excluded.

Sequencing was performed on PBMCs. The chain links TRBV5-1 to TRBJ1-1; weak D call: TRBD1 (6 bases). The receptor was derived from a middle-aged man in good health and CMV-seropositive. The CDR3 DNA follows: TGCGCCAGCAGCTTCTCCGGGGAAAGGGGGACTGAAGCTTTCTTT. Encoded protein: CASSFSGERGTEAFF.